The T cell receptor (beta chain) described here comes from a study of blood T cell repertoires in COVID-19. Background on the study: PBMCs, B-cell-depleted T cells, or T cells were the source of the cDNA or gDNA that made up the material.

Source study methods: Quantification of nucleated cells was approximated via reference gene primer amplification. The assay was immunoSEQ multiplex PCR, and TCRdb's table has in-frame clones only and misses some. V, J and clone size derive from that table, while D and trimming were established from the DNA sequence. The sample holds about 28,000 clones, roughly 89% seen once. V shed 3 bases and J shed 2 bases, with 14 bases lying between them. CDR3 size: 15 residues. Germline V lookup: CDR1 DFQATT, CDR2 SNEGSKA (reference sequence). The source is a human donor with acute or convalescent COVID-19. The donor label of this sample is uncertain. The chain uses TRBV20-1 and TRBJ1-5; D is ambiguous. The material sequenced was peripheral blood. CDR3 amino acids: CSASIGVVGNQPQHF. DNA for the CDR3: TGCAGTGCTAGTATCGGGGTCGTTGGCAATCAGCCCCAGCATTTT.